The present TCR beta chain was sequenced within a study of CD8 T cells in ankylosing spondylitis. Study-wide points: What appeared characteristic of ankylosing spondylitis blood was a TCR beta motif of 7 or 8 highly homologous variants.

Details on this clonotype: As yet, its antigen is unknown.

CDR3 length: 15 residues. After removal of 4 bases from V and 1 base from J, the junction contained 4 bases not matched to a gene. CDR1 is SGDLS and CDR2 is YYNGEE in the germline V gene. A quantitative 5'-RACE method, one with molecular barcodes, was used to make TCR beta libraries. TCRdb used MiXCR to reprocess the 5' RACE reads, holding one entry per CDR3 protein. Found here are fewer than 500,000 distinct CDR3 sequences, more than 20% of them singletons; the top ten hold about 15%. The sample consisted of blood, either unsorted or a sorted T cell fraction (not recorded which). The receptor comes from a male donor with ankylosing spondylitis. J is TRBJ2-7 and V is TRBV9, with TRBD2 matching 11 bases. Here the CDR3 DNA reads TGTGCCAGCAGCACAGGGACTAGCGGTTCCTACGAGCAGTACTTC. It yields the protein CASSTGTSGSYEQYF. Complete variable domain (other parts from reference TRBV9 and TRBJ2-7): DSGVTQTPKHLITATGQRVTLRCSPRSGDLSVYWYQQSLDQGLQFLIQYYNGEERAKGNILERFSAQQFPDLHSELNLSSLELGDSALYFCASSTGTSGSYEQYFGPGTRLTVT.